These 10 T cell receptor beta chains were sequenced from one sample in a study of OX40 agonist ivuxolimab in advanced cancers. Repertoires were generated with immunoSEQ multiplex PCR, while TCRdb's copy carries only in-frame clones and drops some. The table includes some 62,000 clones, about 92% detected once. Sequenced here: CD4+ or CD8+ T cells sorted from blood, sampled in a trial of the OX40 agonist ivuxolimab. These receptors were collected from an adult with an advanced solid tumor such as melanoma, head and neck, liver or kidney cancer.

The gene calls are TRBV5-8 and TRBJ2-1; TRBD2 matches at 8 bases. The CDR3 covers 15 residues. Germline V gene sequence: CDR1 SGHTS, CDR2 YDEGEE. V was pared by 2 bases and J by 10 bases, with 11 bases of the junction left unmatched. The CDR3 is CASSFNGGGPEEQFF. The CDR3 coding sequence is TGTGCCAGCAGCTTTAACGGCGGGGGGCCGGAGGAGCAGTTCTTC.

The J gene is TRBJ1-2, the V gene TRBV5-4; possibly TRBD1 for D (6 bases). The CDR3 totals 14 residues. Germline V CDR1 and CDR2: SGHNT, YYREEE (reference sequence). Deletions cut 4 bases from V and 7 bases from J, with 17 bases between. Written as DNA, the CDR3 is TGTGCCAGCAGCGGAGGACAGCGTGGTAGTGGCTACACCTTC. This translates into CASSGGQRGSGYTF. Full variable domain (outside the CDR3, taken from reference TRBV5-4 and TRBJ1-2): ETGVTQSPTHLIKTRGQQVTLRCSSQSGHNTVSWYQQALGQGPQFIFQYYREEENGRGNFPPRFSGLQFPNYSSELNVNALELDDSALYLCASSGGQRGSGYTFGSGTRLTVV.

V usage is TRBV5-4 and J usage is TRBJ1-2, with D maybe TRBD1 (5 bases). V lost 4 bases and J lost 7, with 20 bases in between. Germline CDR1 reads SGHNT; CDR2 reads YYREEE (reference sequence). The CDR3 has 15 amino acids. CDR3 amino acids: CASSLLSGGKGGYTF. The CDR3 bases are TGTGCCAGCAGCCTACTTTCCGGGGGAAAGGGTGGCTACACCTTC.

The rearrangement links TRBV18 to TRBJ2-1; 7 nucleotides align to TRBD1. Unmatched junction bases numbered 3, after V lost 3 bases and J lost 4 bases. The CDR3 loop spans 14 amino acids. Germline V gene data show CDR1 as KGHSH and CDR2 as LQKENI. CDR3 sequence (DNA): TGTGCCAGCTCACCGGACAGGAGATACAATGAGCAGTTCTTC. Amino acid sequence: CASSPDRRYNEQFF.

This rearrangement joins TRBV10-2 to TRBJ1-2; no reliable D call. Trimming took 4 bases from V and 7 from J, leaving 13 bases between them. This CDR3 spans 13 amino acids. Germline V gene data show CDR1 as WSHSY and CDR2 as SAAADI. The CDR3: CASSVVGEGGYTF. The CDR3 region has the DNA TGCGCCAGCAGTGTCGTAGGAGAGGGTGGCTACACCTTC.

The chain carries TRBV15 and TRBJ2-3, with D unclear. The CDR3 consists of 15 residues. Trimming left V 0 bases short and J 3 bases short, with 10 bases between. CDR1 is LNHNV, CDR2 YYDKDF, per germline (reference sequence). The CDR3 sequence is CATSRDPVSTDTQYF. CDR3 DNA sequence: TGTGCCACCAGCAGAGATCCGGTATCGACAGATACGCAGTATTTT.

The gene calls are TRBV27 and TRBJ1-5; possible D gene TRBD1, 6 bases. Germline-derived CDR1 and CDR2 are MNHEY and SMNVEV (reference sequence). CDR3 size: 18 residues. With 2 bases removed from V and 6 bases from J, the gap between germline ends came to 23 bases. The DNA of the CDR3 is TGTGCCAGCAGTTTACGCGGGGGGCGCGGGGATTTAGGTCAGCCCCAGCATTTT. This codes for CASSLRGGRGDLGQPQHF.

This chain connects TRBV7-9 to TRBJ2-7; no reliable D call. V gave up 1 base and J gave up 0 bases, with 13 bases separating them. Germline V gene sequence: CDR1 SEHNR, CDR2 FQNEAQ (reference sequence). CDR3 size: 16 residues. The CDR3 loop reads CASSLGGLWASYEQYF. The CDR3 DNA is TGTGCCAGCAGCTTAGGTGGGCTCTGGGCCTCCTACGAGCAGTACTTC.

V is TRBV18 and J is TRBJ1-2; D is uncertain. V lost 1 base to trimming and J lost 1 base, with 13 bases between them. The CDR3 has 16 amino acids. Germline V gene sequence: CDR1 KGHSH, CDR2 LQKENI. For the CDR3, the DNA is TGTGCCAGCTCACCACTCCAGAGAATCTTTAACTATGGCTACACCTTC. Amino acid sequence: CASSPLQRIFNYGYTF. Supplemented by reference TRBV18 and TRBJ1-2, the full variable domain reads NAGVMQNPRHLVRRRGQEARLRCSPMKGHSHVYWYRQLPEEGLKFMVYLQKENIIDESGMPKERFSAEFPKEGPSILRIQQVVRGDSAAYFCASSPLQRIFNYGYTFGSGTRLTVV.

The chain combines TRBV6-1 with TRBJ1-2, with TRBD1 identical over 7 bases. From germline, CDR1 is MNHNS and CDR2 SASEGT. J was trimmed by 6 bases and V by 2 bases; bases with no gene match: 6. CDR3 length: 14 residues. The CDR3 sequence: CASSEYTGADGYTF. In DNA form, the CDR3 reads TGTGCCAGCAGTGAATATACAGGGGCGGATGGCTACACCTTC.